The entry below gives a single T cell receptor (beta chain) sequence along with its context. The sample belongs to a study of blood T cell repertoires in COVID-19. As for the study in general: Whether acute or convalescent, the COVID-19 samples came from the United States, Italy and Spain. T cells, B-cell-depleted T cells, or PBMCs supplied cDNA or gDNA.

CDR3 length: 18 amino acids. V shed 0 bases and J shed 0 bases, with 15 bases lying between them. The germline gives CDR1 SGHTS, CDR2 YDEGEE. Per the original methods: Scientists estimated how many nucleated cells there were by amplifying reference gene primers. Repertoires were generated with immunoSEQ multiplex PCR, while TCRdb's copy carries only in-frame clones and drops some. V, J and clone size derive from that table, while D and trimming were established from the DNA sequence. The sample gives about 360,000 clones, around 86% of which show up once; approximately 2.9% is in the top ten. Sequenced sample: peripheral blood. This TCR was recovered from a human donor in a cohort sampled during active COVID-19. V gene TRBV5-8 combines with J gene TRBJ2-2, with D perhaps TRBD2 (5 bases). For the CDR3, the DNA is TGTGCCAGCAGCTTGGGGCTCTTCGTGGGAGCGAACACCGGGGAGCTGTTTTTT. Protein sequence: CASSLGLFVGANTGELFF.